Below, 30 T cell receptor beta chains from the same sample are listed, as sequenced in a study of blood T cell repertoires in COVID-19 (dated by TCRdb to 2018 to 2020). Library preparation was by the immunoSEQ multiplex PCR assay. The clones in this table, taken by TCRdb from immuneACCESS, are in-frame only. Not every clone is retained; where verified, under half of the shortfall comes from an unresolved V gene, and the cause of the rest is unknown. The sample includes a few hundred thousand clones, with about 90% observed a single time. The top ten clones comprise 1.9% of the sample. Sequenced sample: peripheral blood. These receptors all stem from a man in his forties or fifties with active or convalescent COVID-19.

J is TRBJ2-5 and V is TRBV6-2 or TRBV6-3; TRBD2 agrees at 8 bases. Germline-derived CDR1 and CDR2 are MNHEY and SVGEGT. The V segment lost 0 bases and the J segment 1 base; nucleotides outside the gene matches: 10. The CDR3 loop spans 18 amino acids. As DNA, the CDR3 is TGTGCCAGCAGTTACTCGCGATCGGGGCGGGGGGTCCAAGAGACCCAGTACTTC. Its translation is CASSYSRSGRGVQETQYF.

This clone came up a few times. The chain carries TRBV18 and TRBJ2-7; no reliable D call. The germline V gene has CDR1 KGHSH and CDR2 LQKENI. V was pared by 6 bases and J by 3 bases, with 15 bases between. CDR3 length: 14 amino acids. The CDR3 loop is CASSPTWSNYEQYF. The DNA of the CDR3 is TGTGCCAGCTCTCCGACCTGGAGCAACTACGAGCAGTACTTC.

The chain employs TRBV5-4 and TRBJ1-5; D gene uncertain. The CDR3 sequence is 13 residues long. CDR1 is SGHNT and CDR2 is YYREEE in the germline V gene (reference sequence). V lost 4 bases and J 3 bases, leaving 8 bases between the germline ends. CDR3 in amino acids: CASSREVNQPQHF. The CDR3 nucleotides read TGTGCCAGCAGCAGGGAGGTCAATCAGCCCCAGCATTTT.

The chain has TRBV5-4 and TRBJ1-2; a weak D match, TRBD1 (6 bases). V lost 4 bases, J lost 8 bases, and 15 bases lay in between. CDR1 and CDR2 from the germline V gene are SGHNT and YYREEE (reference sequence). The CDR3 spans 13 residues. CDR3 DNA: TGTGCCAGCAGCCTGCGGGGGGCGAGAGGCTACACCTTC. Protein sequence: CASSLRGARGYTF.

The chain combines TRBV18 with TRBJ1-2, with 9 bases aligning to TRBD1. In germline, CDR1 is KGHSH, CDR2 LQKENI. The CDR3 consists of 16 residues. Trimming removed 2 bases from V and 2 bases from J; junction bases left unmatched: 6. The CDR3 DNA reads TGTGCCAGCTCACCAGTTAGTGGGACAGGGAACTATGGCTACACCTTC. Amino acid sequence: CASSPVSGTGNYGYTF.

The rearrangement joins TRBV27 to TRBJ2-3, with 8 bases fitting TRBD2. Germline assignment: CDR1 MNHEY and CDR2 SMNVEV (reference sequence). The CDR3 length is 17 residues. J gave up 4 bases and V 3 bases, and 12 bases lay outside the gene matches. The CDR3 loop reads CASSFDSRGRYADTQYF. The CDR3 DNA is TGTGCCAGCAGTTTTGATAGCCGCGGGAGGTACGCAGATACGCAGTATTTT.

The gene calls are TRBV13 and TRBJ1-2; 8 bases align to TRBD1. Losses at the gene ends were 4 bases for V and 7 bases for J; bases not matched to a gene: 14. Germline-derived CDR1 and CDR2 are PRHDT and FYEKMQ (reference sequence). The CDR3 sequence is 16 residues long. CDR3 in DNA: TGTGCCAGCAGCTCCTTATACCGACAGGGGCTCTCTGGCTACACCTTC. Protein sequence: CASSSLYRQGLSGYTF.

The chain employs TRBV10-2 and TRBJ2-1; 7 positions agree with TRBD1. V gave up 5 bases and J gave up 0 bases; unmatched junction bases: 7. The CDR3 consists of 16 residues. CDR1 WSHSY and CDR2 SAAADI come from the germline V gene. The CDR3 DNA sequence: TGCGCCAGCAGTCCTACAGGGGCGAGCTCCTACAATGAGCAGTTCTTC. Amino acid sequence: CASSPTGASSYNEQFF.

The chain links TRBV19 to TRBJ2-2; 7 nucleotides agree with TRBD1. This CDR3 contains 16 residues. With 6 bases clipped from V and 4 bases from J, the junction kept 11 bases outside the gene matches. Germline V gene sequence: CDR1 LNHDA, CDR2 SQIVND (reference sequence). The CDR3 reads CASRAEGGSFTGELFF. CDR3 nucleotides: TGTGCCAGTAGAGCAGAAGGGGGCAGCTTCACCGGGGAGCTGTTTTTT.

V and J are TRBV6-6 and TRBJ1-1; maybe TRBD1 (6 bases). This CDR3 is built from 13 residues. In germline, CDR1 is MNHNY, CDR2 SVGAGI (reference sequence). Trimming cost V 7 bases and J 6 bases, with 15 bases left between them. The CDR3 is CASTQPGGPEAFF. The DNA of the CDR3 is TGTGCCAGCACTCAGCCGGGGGGCCCTGAAGCTTTCTTT.

This clone has only a few counts. The V gene is TRBV28, the J gene TRBJ1-2; D not resolved. CDR3 length: 14 amino acids. The germline V and J ends were trimmed by 2 bases and 4 bases, with 11 bases remaining between them. From germline, CDR1 is MDHEN and CDR2 SYDVKM. The DNA for the CDR3 is TGTGCCAGCAGTTTAGCGGCGGAGACCTATGGCTACACCTTC. Encoded protein: CASSLAAETYGYTF.

This sequence joins TRBV19 and TRBJ2-5; the match to TRBD2 covers 8 bases. Trimming at V came to 1 base and at J to 5 bases, leaving 3 bases not matched to a gene. The CDR3 contains 14 residues. Germline V gene sequence: CDR1 LNHDA, CDR2 SQIVND (reference sequence). The CDR3 bases are TGTGCCAGTAGTATAGCGGGAGGGGATGAGACCCAGTACTTC. Translation: CASSIAGGDETQYF.

This chain uses TRBV19 with TRBJ1-6; TRBD1 matches at 7 bases. Per germline, CDR1 LNHDA and CDR2 SQIVND (reference sequence). The CDR3 is 14 amino acids. Unmatched junction bases numbered 6, after V lost 6 bases and J lost 7 bases. The CDR3 coding sequence is TGTGCCAGTAGGCAACAGGGGACCAATTCACCCCTCCACTTT. Protein: CASRQQGTNSPLHF.

The J gene is TRBJ1-6, the V gene TRBV5-6; D not resolved. The CDR3 extends over 13 amino acids. The ends were cut back, 0 bases at V and 7 bases at J, with 5 bases in the middle. Germline values: CDR1 SGHDT, CDR2 YYEEEE. The DNA for the CDR3 is TGTGCCAGCAGCTTGGGAGGGAATTCACCCCTCCACTTT. This gives the protein CASSLGGNSPLHF.

V gene TRBV18 combines with J gene TRBJ2-7; 8 nucleotides match TRBD2. The CDR3 length is 15 residues. Germline V gives CDR1 KGHSH, CDR2 LQKENI. Unmatched junction bases numbered 7, after V lost 1 base and J lost 5 bases. This CDR3 is CASSPLSGSIDEQYF. The CDR3 nucleotides read TGTGCCAGCTCACCACTGAGCGGGAGTATCGACGAGCAGTACTTC.

The rearrangement links TRBV4-1 to TRBJ1-1, with D unresolved. With 0 bases removed from V and 2 bases from J, the gap between germline ends came to 16 bases. Germline assignment: CDR1 MGHRA and CDR2 YSYEKL. This CDR3 comprises 17 residues. CDR3 coding DNA: TGCGCCAGCAGCCAAGAAAAGGTGAGACACCTAAACACTGAAGCTTTCTTT. Protein sequence: CASSQEKVRHLNTEAFF.

The chain uses TRBV27 and TRBJ1-2; weak D call: TRBD1 (6 bases). From germline, CDR1 is MNHEY and CDR2 SMNVEV (reference sequence). V was clipped by 3 bases and J by 2 bases, with 10 bases between them. The CDR3 extends over 14 amino acids. CDR3 coding DNA: TGTGCCAGCAGTTTGAGCAGGGGCAACTATGGCTACACCTTC. Its protein product is CASSLSRGNYGYTF.

The CDR3 is CASTPTGPGYGYTF. The CDR3 region has the DNA TGTGCCAGCACACCTACAGGGCCCGGCTATGGCTACACCTTC. The V gene is TRBV11-2, the J gene TRBJ1-2; maybe TRBD1 (6 bases). The V and J ends lost 7 bases and 4 bases respectively, with 16 bases between them. The germline V gene encodes CDR1 SGHAT and CDR2 FQNNGV. The CDR3 has 14 residues.

This clone was seen once. The chain uses TRBV5-1 and TRBJ2-3; 13 bases are a match to TRBD2. Germline V CDR1 and CDR2: SGHRS, YFSETQ. V shed 0 bases and J 6 bases; nucleotides not matched to a gene: 7. This CDR3 has 17 amino acids. CDR3 sequence (DNA): TGCGCCAGCAGCTTGGCACTAGCGGGGGGGCGTGAGGATACGCAGTATTTT. Translating gives CASSLALAGGREDTQYF.

The rearrangement uses TRBV5-4 and TRBJ1-2; 9 bases fit TRBD1. The ends lost 4 bases at V and 6 bases at J; junction bases unmatched: 7. Germline V CDR1 and CDR2: SGHNT, YYREEE (reference sequence). CDR3 length: 14 amino acids. CDR3: CASSGTGRADGYTF. The CDR3 DNA reads TGTGCCAGCAGCGGGACAGGGCGTGCGGATGGCTACACCTTC.

This clone was seen a single time. A junction end diverges from the germline sequence, so it may reflect a read error. The rearrangement joins TRBV7-7 to TRBJ2-1; TRBD2 matches at 7 bases. The CDR3 totals 15 residues. Germline V CDR1 and CDR2: SSHAT, FNYEAQ (reference sequence). CDR3 coding DNA: TGTGCTAGCAGCTTAGGTCCGGGAGGCTACAATGAGCAGTTCTTC. Translated, it gives CASSLGPGGYNEQFF.

V is TRBV25-1 and J is TRBJ2-3; D perhaps matches TRBD1 (6 bases). V gave up 8 bases and J gave up 6 bases, with 18 bases separating them. Germline lookup yields CDR1 MGHDK and CDR2 SYGVNS. The CDR3 totals 14 residues. For the CDR3, the DNA is TGTGCCAGCGGTTCGGGGACACTAGGGGATACGCAGTATTTT. Residues: CASGSGTLGDTQYF.

J is TRBJ2-7 and V is TRBV11-2; 9 bases line up with TRBD1. Germline V CDR1 and CDR2: SGHAT, FQNNGV. The V segment lost 5 bases and the J segment 5 bases; nucleotides outside the gene matches: 10. CDR3 length: 15 residues. CDR3: CASSRPGTGKNEQYF. The CDR3 nucleotides are TGTGCCAGCAGCCGCCCGGGGACAGGGAAGAACGAGCAGTACTTC.

This clone was picked up many times. CDR3 in DNA: TGCGCCAGCAGCTTGGATTCCAGGGCGGAAAGTTCTCAGCATTTT. Protein sequence: CASSLDSRAESSQHF. The gene calls are TRBV5-1 and TRBJ1-5; D is possibly TRBD1 (5 bases). V was pared by 0 bases and J by 13 bases, with 20 bases between. This CDR3 contains 15 residues. Germline V gene data show CDR1 as SGHRS and CDR2 as YFSETQ. Looking up the rest from reference TRBV5-1 and TRBJ1-5 gives the full variable domain: KAGVTQTPRYLIKTRGQQVTLSCSPISGHRSVSWYQQTPGQGLQFLFEYFSETQRNKGNFPGRFSGRQFSNSRSEMNVSTLELGDSALYLCASSLDSRAESSQHFGDGTRLSIL.

In DNA form, the CDR3 reads TGTGCCTGGAGTCGCGGGACAGGGTGGGATGAAGCTTTCTTT. Translation gives CAWSRGTGWDEAFF. The chain couples TRBV30 to TRBJ1-1; TRBD1 agrees at 9 bases. V gave up 2 bases and J gave up 7 bases; unmatched junction bases: 8. The CDR3 loop spans 14 amino acids. Germline V CDR1 and CDR2: GTSNPN, SVGIG (reference sequence).

A few counts support this clone. The gene calls are TRBV7-3 and TRBJ1-6, with no clear D. The ends were cut back, 3 bases at V and 10 bases at J, with 10 bases in the middle. Looked up from germline, CDR1 is SGHTA and CDR2 is FQGTGA. The CDR3 length is 13 residues. CDR3 sequence (DNA): TGTGCCAGCAGCTTCGGTACAGAATCACCCCTCCACTTT. Translation gives CASSFGTESPLHF.

This clone was picked up one time. This sequence joins TRBV7-3 and TRBJ1-1; the D gene is possibly TRBD1 (5 bases). This CDR3 is built from 15 residues. The V and J ends lost 4 bases and 0 bases respectively, with 12 bases between them. Germline lookup yields CDR1 SGHTA and CDR2 FQGTGA. The DNA for the CDR3 is TGTGCCAGCAGCTCGACCGACAGCCTGAACACTGAAGCTTTCTTT. Translating gives CASSSTDSLNTEAFF.

The V call is TRBV3-1 (or the pseudogene TRBV3-2), the J call TRBJ2-7; 13 bases align to TRBD2. The CDR3 is 16 amino acids. Unmatched junction bases numbered 11, after V lost 6 bases and J lost 6 bases. Germline-derived CDR1 and CDR2 are LGHDT and YNNKEL (reference sequence). The CDR3 sequence is CASSDGLAGVIGEQYF. In nucleotides, the CDR3 is TGTGCCAGCAGTGACGGACTAGCGGGGGTAATAGGCGAGCAGTACTTC.

The V and J genes are TRBV2 and TRBJ1-4; perhaps TRBD1 as D (5 bases). Germline values: CDR1 SNHLY, CDR2 FYNNEI. The CDR3 runs to 14 residues. Trimming removed 8 bases at V and 1 base at J, with 11 bases between. The CDR3 loop reads CASRTQGTNEKLFF. CDR3 sequence (DNA): TGTGCCAGCCGAACCCAGGGAACTAATGAAAAACTGTTTTTT.

The chain links TRBV5-1 to TRBJ2-5; no definite D call. The CDR3 loop spans 12 amino acids. Germline V CDR1 and CDR2: SGHRS, YFSETQ. Trimming removed 5 bases from V and 5 bases from J, with 10 bases in between. The CDR3 nucleotides read TGCGCCAGCAGTAATGTCCGGGAGACCCAGTACTTC. This gives the protein CASSNVRETQYF.